Listed below are T cell receptor beta chains from one sample, sequenced in a study of blood T cell repertoires in COVID-19. The protocol was immunoSEQ multiplex PCR, while the TCRdb copy is restricted to in-frame clones and leaves out a portion. Of tens of thousands of clones in the sample, roughly 90% were seen once. The sample comprised peripheral blood. Receptors originate from a woman aged 55-70 years with acute or convalescent COVID-19. Each CDR3 is given with its conserved first and last residue. Each record gives: clone size, D gene, V gene, J gene, CDR3 DNA, CDR3 protein. A D gene is named only where the DNA matches it firmly. A clone size is listed for some rows: how often the clone was seen (once, few, many), or a class if it is expanded.

clone size: NA; D gene: TRBD1; V gene: TRBV24-1; J gene: TRBJ2-1; CDR3 DNA: TGTGCCACTAATTCAGGGGGCGACAATGAGCAGTTCTTC; CDR3 protein: CATNSGGDNEQFF
clone size: NA; D gene: TRBD2; V gene: TRBV28; J gene: TRBJ2-5; CDR3 DNA: TGTGCCAGCGGAACGACTAGCGGGGGATTGGAGACCCAGTACTTC; CDR3 protein: CASGTTSGGLETQYF
clone size: NA; D gene: NA; V gene: TRBV6-6; J gene: TRBJ1-1; CDR3 DNA: TGTGCCAGCAGCGCCGACTGGGGCGGTGAAGCTTTCTTT; CDR3 protein: CASSADWGGEAFF
clone size: once; D gene: TRBD1; V gene: TRBV18; J gene: TRBJ1-5; CDR3 DNA: TGTGCCAGCGCGACAGGGGAGGGGCAGCCCCAGCATTTT; CDR3 protein: CASATGEGQPQHF
clone size: NA; D gene: NA; V gene: TRBV5-1; J gene: TRBJ1-2; CDR3 DNA: TGCGCCAGCAGCTTAGGGGCAGGGGAAGGGGCAAACTATGGCTACACCTTC; CDR3 protein: CASSLGAGEGANYGYTF
clone size: few; D gene: NA; V gene: TRBV23-1; J gene: TRBJ1-2; CDR3 DNA: TGCGCCAGCAGCCCCACACCGCCCAGCTATGGCTACACCTTC; CDR3 protein: CASSPTPPSYGYTF
clone size: NA; D gene: TRBD1; V gene: TRBV5-1; J gene: TRBJ1-2; CDR3 DNA: TGCGCCAGCAGCTTGGAGGGGGCCAATGGCTACACCTTC; CDR3 protein: CASSLEGANGYTF
clone size: NA; D gene: TRBD1; V gene: TRBV5-1; J gene: TRBJ2-1; CDR3 DNA: TGCGCCAGCAGCTCCGCCGGACAGGGGGCGTGGGCCAATGAGCAGTTCTTC; CDR3 protein: CASSSAGQGAWANEQFF
clone size: NA; D gene: TRBD2; V gene: TRBV10-3; J gene: TRBJ2-1; CDR3 DNA: TGTGCCATCAGCGTCCATGGGACTAGCGCCACCAATGAGCAGTTCTTC; CDR3 protein: CAISVHGTSATNEQFF
clone size: NA; D gene: NA; V gene: TRBV11-2; J gene: TRBJ2-1; CDR3 DNA: TGTGCCAGCAGCTTAGGACAGGACAATGAGCAGTTCTTC; CDR3 protein: CASSLGQDNEQFF
clone size: large; D gene: NA; V gene: TRBV7-6; J gene: TRBJ1-2; CDR3 DNA: TGTGCCAGCAGCTTAGAAGCTACGGGGGACGATGGCTACACCTTC; CDR3 protein: CASSLEATGDDGYTF
clone size: NA; D gene: NA; V gene: TRBV6-4; J gene: TRBJ2-1; CDR3 DNA: TGTGCCAGCAGTGAGCGGGCCGCGAGCGCCTACAATGAGCAGTTCTTC; CDR3 protein: CASSERAASAYNEQFF
clone size: NA; D gene: NA; V gene: TRBV4-1; J gene: TRBJ1-3; CDR3 DNA: TGCGCCAGCAGCAGCCAAGATAGATTACAGTTAGACACCATATATTTT; CDR3 protein: CASSSQDRLQLDTIYF
clone size: NA; D gene: TRBD1; V gene: TRBV18; J gene: TRBJ1-1; CDR3 DNA: TGTGCCAGCTCACCTCAGGGACAGGGGGGGCGCTTGAACACTGAAGCTTTCTTT; CDR3 protein: CASSPQGQGGRLNTEAFF